The present TCR beta chain was sequenced within a study of a mutant IDH1 vaccine in newly diagnosed glioma. Study details: Either 4-6 weeks after radiotherapy alone or alongside temozolomide, vaccination was begun. Patients arrived already treated with radiotherapy, temozolomide, or both, most having had both.

The germline gives CDR1 SGHRS, CDR2 YFSETQ. The CDR3 is made up of 16 amino acids. Trimming cost V 1 base and J 4 bases, with 14 bases left between them. Findings and limits, study-wide: It was 85% to 95% of patients that developed vaccine-induced immune responses.

Generated by immunoSEQ multiplex PCR, the TCRdb table keeps only in-frame clones and is missing some. The sample lists 60,000 or so clones, 84% occurring once. Sample time point: week 35, safety follow-up. Doses consisted of 300 ug of mutant IDH1 20-mer peptide each, paired with topical imiquimod. On this clone: Its antigen is undetermined.

Sequencing used PBMCs, obtained from a glioma patient whose treatment included an IDH1 peptide vaccine. This sequence joins TRBV5-1 and TRBJ2-2; perhaps D is TRBD1 or TRBD2 (6 bases each). The receptor was derived from a man aged 25 to 45 with glioma. The CDR3 spells CASSLKGGQSTGELFF. CDR3 bases: TGCGCCAGCAGCTTGAAGGGAGGACAGAGCACCGGGGAGCTGTTTTTT.